One T cell receptor (beta chain) is described in this entry. Its antigen remains unidentified. Base qualities are not at hand, and no much larger clone is one base apart. This entry belongs to a study of regulatory and conventional T cells in RAG deficiency (dated by TCRdb to 2017 to 2019). Describing the broader study: High-throughput TCR beta sequencing was used to compare the repertoire diversity and composition of Treg, conventional CD4+ and CD8+ T cells between RAG-deficient patients and healthy controls. Overall results and qualifications from the work: For some subjects, some T-cell subset analyses were not performed. Compared with controls, Omenn syndrome and CID/AS patients had around 100-fold fewer unique TCR beta sequences in Treg cells, but only around 10-fold fewer in the other subsets. In Omenn syndrome patients, sorted CD25-high CD127-low cells may represent peripherally activated cells rather than bona fide Treg cells. All patient T-cell subsets had shorter CDR3 lengths; Omenn syndrome patients showed >80% Treg-Tconv repertoire overlap at nucleotide and amino acid level. Compared with control T-cell subpopulations, RAG-deficient patients had much lower Shannon entropy and higher Simpson indices.

After removal of 3 bases from V and 0 bases from J, the junction retains 4 bases not matched to a gene. In the germline V gene, CDR1 corresponds to SGHVS and CDR2 to FQNEAQ. The CDR3 contains 15 residues, cysteine and phenylalanine counted. Just CDR3 DNA is preserved here, 45 bases in frame from base 1. Library prep was done by the immunoSEQ multiplex PCR assay. Rearranged TCR beta chain products were amplified from genomic DNA of sorted T-cell subsets and sequenced. Regarding the original processing steps: Shannon entropy and Simpson indices were used to measure the diversity of productive TCR beta rearrangements in each repertoire. To gauge clonal expansion, the frequencies of the 100 most abundant productive TCR beta clonotypes among total reads were added together. The TRB repertoires were scored with a self-reactivity index built on which amino acids appear at CDR3beta positions 6 and 7. Two-way ANOVA was used for repertoire analyses, and Student t or Mann-Whitney tests were used for flow cytometric analyses. Held by TCRdb, this immuneACCESS table contains in-frame sequences only and omits some clones. Under half of the omission traces to an unresolved V gene where checked; the cause of the rest is unknown. For V, J and clone size, that table is used; D and trimming come from the DNA. The sample profile shows tens of thousands of clones; 75% to 95% of them were found once. The ten largest clones capture roughly 0.82% of the sample.

Before genomic DNA was extracted, regulatory T cells were isolated from blood as CD4+CD25-high CD127-low cells. Repertoire analyses used eight healthy control donors as the comparison group. Separately, the same data were catalogued under a study of regulatory T cells. Looking at the second paper: For the multiplex PCR, 52 forward TRBV primers and 13 reverse TRBJ primers were used, and amplification bias was corrected with both assay-based and computational methods. In patients, repertoires had restricted unique TRB V-J pairs and skewed V and J gene usage, with regulatory T cells showing the most marked changes. The study compared T-cell receptor beta repertoires of sorted regulatory, conventional CD4+ and CD8+ T cells between CD3G-deficient patients and healthy controls. Peripheral blood mononuclear cells were isolated by Ficoll density separation. Within the immunoSEQ assay, multiplex PCR amplified rearranged TRB loci from genomic DNA. Sequencing of the TRB amplicons was done on an Illumina HiSeq platform. Custom algorithms error-filtered the raw sequences and aligned the raw sequences to reference gene sequences, after which the immunoSEQ online tools were used for analysis. Frequencies of productive and nonproductive TRB rearrangements were assessed among unique sequences as well as among total sequences. Group comparisons used t tests, Mann-Whitney tests or two-way ANOVA run in Prism software.

This receptor was identified in a human donor in good health. The specimen was Tregs sorted from blood. The sequence links TRBV7-8 to TRBJ2-7; 8 of the junction bases match TRBD2. CDR3 sequence: CASSLRGGSSYEQYF. The DNA sequence reads TGTGCCAGCAGCTTGCGCGGGGGGAGCTCCTACGAGCAGTACTTC.